This TCR beta chain was captured in a study of cytomegalovirus exposure and HLA in healthy donors. As for the study in general: An early release of data contained approximately 85 million unique TCRs, which came from HLA-typed donors.

Primers: 60 Vbeta forward and 13 Jbeta reverse. Sequenced by immunoSEQ multiplex PCR; TCRdb stores in-frame clones only, minus some. The repertoire holds fewer than 200,000 clones, roughly 13% seen once, with approximately 8.4% in the top ten. The V end was cut by 5 bases, the J end by 4 bases, with 14 bases between. CDR1 is SNHLY and CDR2 is FYNNEI in the germline V gene. The CDR3 has 14 residues. The TCR comes from a middle-aged man in good health and CMV-seropositive. The chain uses TRBV2 and TRBJ1-2, with a tentative D call TRBD1 (6 bases). Sequencing used PBMCs. The CDR3 sequence is CASSRTAILYGYTF. The CDR3 bases are TGTGCCAGCAGTCGGACAGCGATACTCTATGGCTACACCTTC. The full variable domain, with the rest looked up from reference TRBV2 and TRBJ1-2, is EPEVTQTPSHQVTQMGQEVILRCVPISNHLYFYWYRQILGQKVEFLVSFYNNEISEKSEIFDDQFSVERPDGSNFTLKIRSTKLEDSAMYFCASSRTAILYGYTFGSGTRLTVV.